Sequencing of this T cell receptor beta chain was carried out in a study of blood T cell repertoires in COVID-19. The V gene end was trimmed by 8 bases and the J gene end by 4 bases; junction bases not matched to a gene: 14. The germline gives CDR1 SQVTM, CDR2 ANQGSEA. This CDR3 comprises 15 residues. The table came from immunoSEQ multiplex PCR; TCRdb's copy has only in-frame clones and leaves some out. The sample holds around 20,000 clones; about four fifths are singletons and the top ten take 6.1%. The chain combines TRBV29-1 with TRBJ2-1; 7 bases match TRBD2. The sequence was collected from a human donor in a cohort sampled during active COVID-19. Sequenced sample: peripheral blood. For the CDR3, the DNA is TGCAGCTCTCCGGGTTCAAGCGGGGATTACAATGAGCAGTTCTTC. It specifies CSSPGSSGDYNEQFF.